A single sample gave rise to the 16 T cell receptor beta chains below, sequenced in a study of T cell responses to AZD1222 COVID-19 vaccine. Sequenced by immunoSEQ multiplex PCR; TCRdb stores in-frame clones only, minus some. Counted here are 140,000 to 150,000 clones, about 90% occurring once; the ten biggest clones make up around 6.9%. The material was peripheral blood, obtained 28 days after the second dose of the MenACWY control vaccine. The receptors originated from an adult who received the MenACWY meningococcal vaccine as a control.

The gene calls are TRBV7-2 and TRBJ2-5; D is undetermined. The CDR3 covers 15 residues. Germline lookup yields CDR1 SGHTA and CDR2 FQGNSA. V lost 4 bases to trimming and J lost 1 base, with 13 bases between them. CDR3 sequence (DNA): TGTGCCAGCAGCTACGGTTCCGGGCCCCAAGAGACCCAGTACTTC. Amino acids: CASSYGSGPQETQYF.

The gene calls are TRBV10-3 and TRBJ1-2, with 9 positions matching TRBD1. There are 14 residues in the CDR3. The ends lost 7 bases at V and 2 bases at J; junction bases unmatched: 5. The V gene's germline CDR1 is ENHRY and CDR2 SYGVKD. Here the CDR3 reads CAITSGQGNYGYTF. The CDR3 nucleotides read TGTGCCATCACTTCCGGACAGGGGAACTATGGCTACACCTTC.

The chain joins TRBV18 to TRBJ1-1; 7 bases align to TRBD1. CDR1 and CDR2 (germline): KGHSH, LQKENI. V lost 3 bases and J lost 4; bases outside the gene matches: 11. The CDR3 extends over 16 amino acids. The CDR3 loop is CASSPPGLSGGTEAFF. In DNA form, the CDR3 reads TGTGCCAGCTCACCGCCGGGACTATCAGGGGGCACTGAAGCTTTCTTT.

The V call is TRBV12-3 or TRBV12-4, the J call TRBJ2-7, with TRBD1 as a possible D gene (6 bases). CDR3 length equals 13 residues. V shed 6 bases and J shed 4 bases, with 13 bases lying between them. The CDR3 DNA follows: TGTGCCAGCAGCCAGGGGTCCATTTACGAGCAGTACTTC. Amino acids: CASSQGSIYEQYF.

The CDR3 DNA follows: TGTGCCAGCAGTTTTTACAGGGGGGATCAGCCCCAGCATTTT. Its translation is CASSFYRGDQPQHF. The chain joins TRBV27 to TRBJ1-5, with 8 nucleotides matching TRBD1. Germline loops: CDR1 MNHEY, CDR2 SMNVEV (reference sequence). The CDR3 covers 14 residues. Trimming cost V 3 bases and J 5 bases; bases outside gene matches: 3.

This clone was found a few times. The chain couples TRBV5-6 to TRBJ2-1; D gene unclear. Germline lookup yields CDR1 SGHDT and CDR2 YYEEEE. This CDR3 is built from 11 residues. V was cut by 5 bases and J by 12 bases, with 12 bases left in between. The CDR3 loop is CASSKDLRQFF. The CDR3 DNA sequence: TGTGCCAGCAGTAAGGACCTCCGGCAGTTCTTC.

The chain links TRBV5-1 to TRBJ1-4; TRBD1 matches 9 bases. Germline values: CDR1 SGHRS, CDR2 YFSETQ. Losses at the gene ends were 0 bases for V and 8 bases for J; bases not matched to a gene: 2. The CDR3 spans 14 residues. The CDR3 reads CASSLDRGQEKLFF. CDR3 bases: TGCGCCAGCAGCTTGGACAGGGGGCAGGAAAAACTGTTTTTT.

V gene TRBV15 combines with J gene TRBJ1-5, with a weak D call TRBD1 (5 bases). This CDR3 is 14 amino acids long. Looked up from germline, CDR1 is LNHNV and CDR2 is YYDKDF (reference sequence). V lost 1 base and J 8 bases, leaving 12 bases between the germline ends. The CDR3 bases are TGTGCCACCAGCAGAGGGCAGGGAGGAGAGCCCCAGCATTTT. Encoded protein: CATSRGQGGEPQHF.

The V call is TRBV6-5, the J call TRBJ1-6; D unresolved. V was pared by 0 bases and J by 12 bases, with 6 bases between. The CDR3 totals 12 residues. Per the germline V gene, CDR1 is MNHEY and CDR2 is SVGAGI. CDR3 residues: CASSYSEGPLHF. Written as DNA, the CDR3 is TGTGCCAGCAGTTACTCGGAAGGACCCCTCCACTTT.

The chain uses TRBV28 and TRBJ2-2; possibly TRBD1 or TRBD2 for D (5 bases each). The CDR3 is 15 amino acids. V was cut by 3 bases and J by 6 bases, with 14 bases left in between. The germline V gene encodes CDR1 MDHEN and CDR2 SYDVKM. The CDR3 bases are TGTGCCAGCAGTTTCCAGGGCGGACTGGCCGGGGAGCTGTTTTTT. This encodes CASSFQGGLAGELFF.

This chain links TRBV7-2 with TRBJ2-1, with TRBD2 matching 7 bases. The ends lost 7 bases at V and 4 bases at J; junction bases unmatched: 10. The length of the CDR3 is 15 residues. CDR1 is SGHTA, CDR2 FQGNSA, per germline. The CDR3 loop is CASTTDRGLYNEQFF. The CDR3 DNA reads TGTGCCAGCACCACAGATAGGGGACTATACAATGAGCAGTTCTTC.

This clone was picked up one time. The CDR3 DNA sequence: TGTGCCAGCAGCCGAGCCCCCGCTAGCGGGGCTAGCACAGATACGCAGTATTTT. Protein product: CASSRAPASGASTDTQYF. The V call is TRBV6-6, the J call TRBJ2-3, with TRBD2 matching 9 bases. From germline, CDR1 is MNHNY and CDR2 SVGAGI (reference sequence). V shed 6 bases, J shed 0 bases, and the junction held 13 bases outside the gene matches. The CDR3 length is 18 residues.

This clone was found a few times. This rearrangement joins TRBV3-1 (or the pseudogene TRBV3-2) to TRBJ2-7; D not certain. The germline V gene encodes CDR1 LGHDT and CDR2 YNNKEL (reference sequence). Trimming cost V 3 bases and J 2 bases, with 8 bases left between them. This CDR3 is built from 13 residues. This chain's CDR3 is CASSQGFAYEQYF. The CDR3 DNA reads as TGTGCCAGCAGCCAGGGGTTCGCCTACGAGCAGTACTTC.

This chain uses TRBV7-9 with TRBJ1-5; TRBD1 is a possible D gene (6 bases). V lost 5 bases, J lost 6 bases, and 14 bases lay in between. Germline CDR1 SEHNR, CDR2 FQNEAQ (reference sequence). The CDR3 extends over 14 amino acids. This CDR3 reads CASSPQGQGQPQHF. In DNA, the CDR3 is TGTGCCAGCAGCCCCCAGGGGCAGGGTCAGCCCCAGCATTTT.

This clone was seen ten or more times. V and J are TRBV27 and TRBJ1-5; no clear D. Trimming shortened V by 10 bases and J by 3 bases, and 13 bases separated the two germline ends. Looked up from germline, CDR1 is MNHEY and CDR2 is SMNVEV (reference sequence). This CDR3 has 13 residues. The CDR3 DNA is TGTGCCATCCTCCGGGCCTTCAATCAGCCCCAGCATTTT. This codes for CAILRAFNQPQHF.

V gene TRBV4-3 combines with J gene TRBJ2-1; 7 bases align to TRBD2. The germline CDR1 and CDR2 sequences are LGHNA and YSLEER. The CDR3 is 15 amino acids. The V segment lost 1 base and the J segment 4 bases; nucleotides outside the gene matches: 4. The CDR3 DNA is TGCGCCAGCAGCCAAGGGCGGGAGACTTACAATGAGCAGTTCTTC. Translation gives CASSQGRETYNEQFF.